This T cell receptor beta chain was retrieved from a study of T cells in Graves' hyperthyroidism and ophthalmopathy. TCR beta CDR3 regions were amplified from RNA transcripts. The primer set for the first-round RT-PCR of the TCR CDR3 was HTBI. TCRdb used MiXCR to reprocess the multiplex PCR reads, holding one entry per CDR3 protein. The top ten hold approximately 15% of the sample, which has hundreds of thousands of distinct CDR3 sequences, 18% seen once. This clonotype was detected many times. Uncontrolled infection, other autoimmune disease, pregnancy or lactation barred patients from enrollment. Clinical symptoms, serum thyroxine, TRAb, thyroid ultrasound and orbital computed tomography established diagnosis. The germline V gene has CDR1 LGHDT and CDR2 YNNKEL (reference sequence). V lost 0 bases to trimming and J lost 7 bases, with 16 bases between them. The CDR3 runs 17 residues.

This TCR derives from a woman aged 50 to 65 with Graves' hyperthyroidism that later progressed to Graves' ophthalmopathy. The chain links TRBV3-1 to TRBJ1-6; D not resolved. The material sequenced was blood. CDR3 nucleotide sequence: TGTGCCAGCAGCCAAGATGGAGACACCCTGGGGAATTCACCCCTCCACTTT. This translates into CASSQDGDTLGNSPLHF.